The clone carrying this T cell receptor beta chain was observed many times. The data belong to a study of ipilimumab plus nivolumab after autologous stem cell transplantation. Whole-study context: DLBCL patients had primary refractory or relapsed disease.

The repertoire was sequenced with immunoSEQ multiplex PCR; TCRdb's copy has only in-frame clones and lacks some. The sample includes 15,000 or so clones, roughly 71% of them seen just once. Germline CDR1 reads GTSNPN; CDR2 reads SVGIG (reference sequence). V shed 8 bases, J shed 6 bases, and the junction held 6 bases outside the gene matches. This CDR3 contains 13 residues. Patients got 3 mg/kg IV nivolumab weeks 1, 4, 7, 10, then biweekly through week 26. This TCR derives from a male donor with diffuse large B-cell lymphoma. Sequences were derived from PBMCs, sampled in a trial of ipilimumab plus nivolumab as post-transplant consolidation. The chain recombines TRBV30 with TRBJ1-5; 11 nucleotides match TRBD1. CDR3 sequence: CAGGTGGFQPQHF. The CDR3 DNA reads as TGTGCCGGGGGGACAGGGGGTTTTCAGCCCCAGCATTTT.